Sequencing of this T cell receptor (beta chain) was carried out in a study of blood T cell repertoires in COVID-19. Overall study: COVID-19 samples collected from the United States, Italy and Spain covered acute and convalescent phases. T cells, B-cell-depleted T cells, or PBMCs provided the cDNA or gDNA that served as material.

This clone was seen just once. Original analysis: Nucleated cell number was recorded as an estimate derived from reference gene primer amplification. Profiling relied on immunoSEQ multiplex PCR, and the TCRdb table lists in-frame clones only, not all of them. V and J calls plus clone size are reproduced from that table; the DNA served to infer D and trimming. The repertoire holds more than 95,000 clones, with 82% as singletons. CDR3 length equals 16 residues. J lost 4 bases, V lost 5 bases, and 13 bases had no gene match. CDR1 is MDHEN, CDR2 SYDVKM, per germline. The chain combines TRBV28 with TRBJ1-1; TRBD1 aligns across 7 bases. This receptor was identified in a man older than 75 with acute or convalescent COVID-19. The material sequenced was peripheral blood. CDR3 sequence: CASSLTSTGYVTEAFF. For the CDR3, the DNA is TGTGCCAGCAGTCTAACCTCGACAGGGTACGTCACTGAAGCTTTCTTT.